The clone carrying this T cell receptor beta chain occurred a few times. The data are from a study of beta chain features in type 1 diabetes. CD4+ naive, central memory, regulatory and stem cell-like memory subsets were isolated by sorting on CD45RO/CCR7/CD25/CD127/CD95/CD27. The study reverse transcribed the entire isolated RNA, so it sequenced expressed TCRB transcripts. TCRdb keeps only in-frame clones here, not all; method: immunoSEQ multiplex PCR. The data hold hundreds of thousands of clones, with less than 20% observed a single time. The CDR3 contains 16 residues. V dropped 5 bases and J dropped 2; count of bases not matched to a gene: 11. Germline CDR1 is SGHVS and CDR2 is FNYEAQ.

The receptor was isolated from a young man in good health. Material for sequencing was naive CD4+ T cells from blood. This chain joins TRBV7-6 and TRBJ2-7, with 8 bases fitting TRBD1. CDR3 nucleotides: TGTGCCAGCAGCCATTGGACAGGGCGACGTCCCTACGAGCAGTACTTC. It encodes CASSHWTGRRPYEQYF.